A selection of T cell receptor beta chains follows, all from one sample in a study of CD8 T cells in Susac syndrome. Via MiXCR, TCRdb re-called the immunoSEQ multiplex PCR reads, giving one row per CDR3 protein. This sample has about 300,000 distinct CDR3 sequences; more than 75% occur once, and the top ten carry over 0.1%. Sequencing was done on a sample of CD8+ T cells from PBMCs. The receptors come from a human donor with multiple sclerosis. Both conserved end residues are part of each CDR3. Each record gives: V gene, J gene, clone size, D gene, CDR3 length, CDR3 protein, CDR3 DNA. A D gene is named only where the DNA matches it firmly. Clone size appears in some rows only: once, few, many, or a class for an expanded clone.

>TRBV28|TRBJ2-2|-|-|16
CASSLGISMNTGELFF
TGTGCCAGCAGTTTAGGTATTAGCATGAACACCGGGGAGCTGTTTTTT
>TRBV2|TRBJ2-7|-|TRBD2|14
CATVNSGRQGEQYF
TGTGCCACCGTTAATAGCGGGAGGCAAGGCGAGCAGTACTTC
>TRBV6-1|TRBJ2-7|-|-|18
CASRNRFLPDGDSYEQYF
TGTGCCAGCAGGAATCGGTTTTTACCGGACGGAGACTCCTACGAGCAGTACTTC
>TRBV27|TRBJ2-7|-|TRBD1|15
CASSPSRTGRREQYF
TGTGCCAGCAGTCCGTCTCGGACAGGTCGGAGGGAGCAGTACTTC
>TRBV5-1|TRBJ1-1|-|-|15
CASSLSKGRDTEAFF
TGCGCCAGCAGCTTGAGTAAGGGAAGAGACACTGAAGCTTTCTTT
>TRBV11-1|TRBJ2-7|-|TRBD2|15
CASSYRSGRAGEQYF
TGTGCCAGCAGTTACCGTAGCGGGAGGGCCGGCGAGCAGTACTTC
>TRBV4-1|TRBJ2-5|-|-|14
CASSQGGSEETQYF
TGCGCCAGCAGCCAAGGAGGGAGTGAGGAGACCCAGTACTTC
>TRBV6-1|TRBJ2-1|-|-|17
CASTPRTSSRSYNEQFF
TGTGCCAGCACCCCCAGGACCAGCTCGCGCTCCTACAATGAGCAGTTCTTC
>TRBV7-9|TRBJ2-3|few|TRBD2|14
CASSLTSGSGTQYF
TGTGCCAGCAGCTTGACTAGCGGGAGCGGTACGCAGTATTTT
>TRBV12-3/TRBV12-4|TRBJ2-1|-|-|16
CASSYPLIRGYNEQFF
TGTGCCAGCAGTTACCCCTTGATCAGGGGTTACAATGAGCAGTTCTTC
>TRBV9|TRBJ2-7|-|-|16
CASSPSRLGRLWEQYF
TGTGCCAGCAGCCCATCCAGATTAGGAAGATTGTGGGAGCAGTACTTC
>TRBV9|TRBJ2-7|-|-|12
CASSATGHEQYF
TGTGCCAGCAGCGCTACAGGGCACGAGCAGTACTTC
>TRBV3-1|TRBJ2-4|-|TRBD2|23
CASSAPSRTSGRVNDLAKNIQYF
TGTGCCAGCAGCGCACCCTCCAGGACTAGCGGGAGGGTCAATGATTTAGCCAAAAACATTCAGTACTTC
>TRBV6-5|TRBJ2-3|once|-|15
CASRNWGGSTDTQYF
TGTGCCAGTCGAAACTGGGGCGGTAGCACAGATACGCAGTATTTT
>TRBV7-9|TRBJ1-5|-|-|13
CASSLNDLEPQHF
TGTGCCAGCAGCTTGAATGATTTGGAGCCCCAGCATTTT
>TRBV19|TRBJ1-1|few|-|14
CASSSYRANTEAFF
TGTGCCAGTAGTAGTTACAGGGCCAACACTGAAGCTTTCTTT
>TRBV6-9|TRBJ1-5|-|-|15
CASSYPEPQVEPQHF
TGTGCCAGCAGTTATCCGGAGCCACAGGTGGAGCCCCAGCATTTT